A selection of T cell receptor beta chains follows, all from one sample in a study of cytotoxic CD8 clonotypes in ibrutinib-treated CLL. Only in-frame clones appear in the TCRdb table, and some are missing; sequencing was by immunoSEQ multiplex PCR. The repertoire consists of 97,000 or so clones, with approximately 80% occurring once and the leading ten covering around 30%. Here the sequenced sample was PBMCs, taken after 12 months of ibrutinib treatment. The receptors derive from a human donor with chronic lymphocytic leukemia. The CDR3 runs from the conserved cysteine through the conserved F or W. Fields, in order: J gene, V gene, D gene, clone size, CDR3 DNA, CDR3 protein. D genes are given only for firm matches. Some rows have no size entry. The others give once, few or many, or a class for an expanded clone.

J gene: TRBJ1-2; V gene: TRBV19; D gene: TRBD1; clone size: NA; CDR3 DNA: TGTGCCAGTAGTAGCTCCGGGACAGGGGGTCTCTATGGCTACACCTTC; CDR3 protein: CASSSSGTGGLYGYTF
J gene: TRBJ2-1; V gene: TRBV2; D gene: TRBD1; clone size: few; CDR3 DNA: TGTGCCAGCAGCCATCAACGACCGGGACAGGGGTCGGACTCCTACAATGAGCAGTTCTTC; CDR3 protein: CASSHQRPGQGSDSYNEQFF
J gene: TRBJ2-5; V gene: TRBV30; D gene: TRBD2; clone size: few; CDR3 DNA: TGTGCCTGGAGTAAAACTAGCGGTGGGGAGACCCAGTACTTC; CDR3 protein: CAWSKTSGGETQYF
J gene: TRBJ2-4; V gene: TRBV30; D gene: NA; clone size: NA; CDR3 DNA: TGTGCCTGGAGTGTATTAGGGGGGGAAGCCAAAAACATTCAGTACTTC; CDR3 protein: CAWSVLGGEAKNIQYF
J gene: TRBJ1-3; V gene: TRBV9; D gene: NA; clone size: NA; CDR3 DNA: TGTGCCAGCAGCCGGGGATTAGAACAGGGTAGGATAGAAAACACCATATATTTT; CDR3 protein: CASSRGLEQGRIENTIYF
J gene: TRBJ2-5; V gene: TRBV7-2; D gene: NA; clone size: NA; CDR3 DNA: TGTGCCAGCAGCTTAACGGTTCGGGAGACCCAGTACTTC; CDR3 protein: CASSLTVRETQYF
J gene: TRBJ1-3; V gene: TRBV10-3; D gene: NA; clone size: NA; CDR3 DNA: TGTGCCATCAGTGAATGGCACAGGACCCTTTCTGGAAACACCATATATTTT; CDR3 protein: CAISEWHRTLSGNTIYF
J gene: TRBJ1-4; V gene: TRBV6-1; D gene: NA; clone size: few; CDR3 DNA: TGTGCCAGCAGTGAATCAGGGAACGGTGAAAAACTGTTTTTT; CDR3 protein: CASSESGNGEKLFF
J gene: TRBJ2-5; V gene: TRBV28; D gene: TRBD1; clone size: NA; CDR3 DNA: TGTGCCAGCAGCAGACAGGGCAGGGAGACCCAGTACTTC; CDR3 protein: CASSRQGRETQYF
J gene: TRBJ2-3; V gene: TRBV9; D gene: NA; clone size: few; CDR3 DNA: TGTGCCAGCAGCCTGACCCATGACAGAAAAGATACGCAGTATTTT; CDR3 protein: CASSLTHDRKDTQYF
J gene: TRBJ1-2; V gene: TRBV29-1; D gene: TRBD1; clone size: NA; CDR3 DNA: TGCAGCGTCAGGACAGGGGGCGGCTATGGCTACACCTTC; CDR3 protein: CSVRTGGGYGYTF
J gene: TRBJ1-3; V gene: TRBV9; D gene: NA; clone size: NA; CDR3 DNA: TGTGCCAGCAGCGTATACCGGGATCGTCTATATTTT; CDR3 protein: CASSVYRDRLYF
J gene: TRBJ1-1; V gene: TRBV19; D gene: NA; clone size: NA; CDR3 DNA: TGTGCCAGTAGTATTCGTCAAGACACTGAAGCTTTCTTT; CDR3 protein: CASSIRQDTEAFF
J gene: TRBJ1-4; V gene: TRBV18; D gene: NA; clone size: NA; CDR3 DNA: TGTGCCAGCTCTCGTGGGAACGAAAAACTGTTTTTT; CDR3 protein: CASSRGNEKLFF
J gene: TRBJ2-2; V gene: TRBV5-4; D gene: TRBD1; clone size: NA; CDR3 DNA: TGTGCCAGCAGCCCGGGACAGGAGTACACCGGGGAGCTGTTTTTT; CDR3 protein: CASSPGQEYTGELFF
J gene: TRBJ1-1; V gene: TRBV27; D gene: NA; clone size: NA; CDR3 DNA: TGTGCCAGCAGTTTCCGACCGGAGAACACTGAAGCTTTCTTT; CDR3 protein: CASSFRPENTEAFF
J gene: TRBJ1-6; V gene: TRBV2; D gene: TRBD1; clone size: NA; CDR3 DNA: TGTGCCAGCACGGAAGGGACAGGGGGTCGGTCACCCCTCCACTTT; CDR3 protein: CASTEGTGGRSPLHF
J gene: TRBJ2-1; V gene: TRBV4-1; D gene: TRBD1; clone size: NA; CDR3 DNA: TGCGCCAGCAGCCAGGGGCCCGGGACAGGGGAAAATGAGCAGTTCTTC; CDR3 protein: CASSQGPGTGENEQFF
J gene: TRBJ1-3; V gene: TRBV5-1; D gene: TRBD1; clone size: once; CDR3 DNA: TGCGCCAGCAGCTTGGACGGGACAGGGACTGGAAACACCATATATTTT; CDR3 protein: CASSLDGTGTGNTIYF
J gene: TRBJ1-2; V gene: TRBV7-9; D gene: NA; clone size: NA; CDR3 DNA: TGTGCCAGCAGCGTCGGTCTCTCGGTGGACGGAGCTAACTATGGCTACACCTTC; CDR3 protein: CASSVGLSVDGANYGYTF
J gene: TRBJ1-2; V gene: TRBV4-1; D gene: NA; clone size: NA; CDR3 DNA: TGCGCCAGCAGCTTGGGGCCGACCAACTATGGCTACACCTTC; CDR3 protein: CASSLGPTNYGYTF
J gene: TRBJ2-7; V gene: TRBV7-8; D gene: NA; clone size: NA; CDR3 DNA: TGTGCCAGCAGCTACAGCTCCTACGAGCAGTACTTC; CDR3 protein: CASSYSSYEQYF
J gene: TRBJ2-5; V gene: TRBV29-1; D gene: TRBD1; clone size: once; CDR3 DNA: TGCAGCGCCCAGGACAGGGGGGAGACCCAGTACTTC; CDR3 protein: CSAQDRGETQYF
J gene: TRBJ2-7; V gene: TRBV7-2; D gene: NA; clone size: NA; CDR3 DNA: TGTGCCAGCAGCTCGTCGCCCCGGGACGAGCAGTACTTC; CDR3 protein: CASSSSPRDEQYF
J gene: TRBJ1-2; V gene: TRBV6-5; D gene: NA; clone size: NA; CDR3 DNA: TGTGCCAGCAGGGATCCGTCAGGAGGAGGCTACACCTTC; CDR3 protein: CASRDPSGGGYTF
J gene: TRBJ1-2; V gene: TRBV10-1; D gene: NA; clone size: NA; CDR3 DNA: TGCGCCAGCAGTGAAAGACCTAACTATGGCTACACCTTC; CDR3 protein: CASSERPNYGYTF
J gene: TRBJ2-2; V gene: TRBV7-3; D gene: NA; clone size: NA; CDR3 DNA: TGTGCCAGCAGCTTAAGAGGTCTAGGGAACACCGGGGAGCTGTTTTTT; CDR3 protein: CASSLRGLGNTGELFF